The next 20 T cell receptor beta chains were all read from a single sample in a study of blood T cell repertoires in COVID-19. Sequencing was performed with immunoSEQ multiplex PCR; in TCRdb, only in-frame clones are kept and a portion is missing. The sample holds about 25,000 clones, 88% seen once. Sequencing was carried out using peripheral blood. All receptors come from a man aged 70-80 years with acute or convalescent COVID-19.

The rearrangement joins TRBV5-4 to TRBJ2-7; 12 positions agree with TRBD1. V trimming: 4 bases; J trimming: 3 bases; junction bases outside the gene matches: 14. This CDR3 comprises 18 residues. Germline V gene sequence: CDR1 SGHNT, CDR2 YYREEE (reference sequence). The CDR3 DNA sequence: TGTGCCAGCAGCAAGGGGACAGGGGGCCAACGCGGGGTCTACGAGCAGTACTTC. This gives the protein CASSKGTGGQRGVYEQYF.

The rearrangement uses TRBV10-3 and TRBJ2-2, with 8 bases aligning to TRBD1. The CDR3 runs 15 residues. V lost 0 bases and J lost 5; bases outside the gene matches: 2. Germline V gene sequence: CDR1 ENHRY, CDR2 SYGVKD. The CDR3 region has the DNA TGTGCCATCAGTGAGTCGGACAGGGAGACCGGGGAGCTGTTTTTT. The encoded protein is CAISESDRETGELFF.

The V gene is TRBV19, the J gene TRBJ1-1; D possibly corresponds to TRBD1 (6 bases). V lost 3 bases, J lost 4 bases, and 9 bases lay in between. Germline values: CDR1 LNHDA, CDR2 SQIVND (reference sequence). This CDR3 region has 13 residues. CDR3 sequence: CASSIQGITEAFF. The CDR3 DNA reads TGTGCCAGTAGTATTCAGGGGATCACTGAAGCTTTCTTT.

The gene calls are TRBV25-1 and TRBJ1-4; D is undetermined. Germline-derived CDR1 and CDR2 are MGHDK and SYGVNS. CDR3 size: 14 residues. V shed 2 bases and J shed 8 bases, with 12 bases lying between them. DNA for the CDR3: TGTGCCAGCAGTGAAACGGGAGGCGGAGAAAAACTGTTTTTT. It codes for CASSETGGGEKLFF.

For this clone: At one end the junction does not follow the germline gene, possibly because of a read error. The chain carries TRBV18 and TRBJ1-2; no firm D call. CDR1 KGHSH and CDR2 LQKENI come from the germline V gene. The CDR3 totals 13 residues. The CDR3 sequence is CAGSPEGNYGRTF. CDR3 nucleotide sequence: TGTGCCGGCTCACCAGAGGGCAACTATGGCCGCACCTTC.

The V and J genes are TRBV6-5 and TRBJ2-1; D is perhaps TRBD2 (6 bases). V lost 6 bases and J lost 9, with 21 bases in between. Germline V gene lookup returns CDR1 MNHEY and CDR2 SVGAGI. This CDR3 has 15 amino acids. The CDR3: CASRDHGGTTGEQFF. CDR3 DNA sequence: TGTGCCAGCAGGGACCACGGGGGAACTACGGGTGAGCAGTTCTTC.

The genes are TRBV11-3 and TRBJ2-2, with D tentatively TRBD1 (6 bases). From germline, CDR1 is SGHNT and CDR2 YENEEA. The ends were cut back, 5 bases at V and 7 bases at J, with 11 bases in the middle. The CDR3 covers 13 residues. In DNA form, the CDR3 reads TGTGCCAGCAGCCTGGGGGCACTCGGGGAGCTGTTTTTT. It is translated as CASSLGALGELFF.

CDR3 loop: CASSPLSGTYNEQFF. CDR3 nucleotide sequence: TGTGCCAGCTCACCGTTGAGCGGCACCTACAATGAGCAGTTCTTC. V gene TRBV18 combines with J gene TRBJ2-1, with D maybe TRBD2 (5 bases). V was cut by 3 bases and J by 2 bases, with 11 bases left in between. Germline assignment: CDR1 KGHSH and CDR2 LQKENI. This CDR3 spans 15 amino acids.

The CDR3 nucleotides read TGTGCCAGCAGCTTTTTGCGGGAGGTAGGAGAGACCCAGTACTTC. Protein sequence: CASSFLREVGETQYF. The rearrangement uses TRBV7-2 and TRBJ2-5; 8 bases are shared with TRBD2. There are 15 residues in the CDR3. Trimming removed 3 bases from V and 4 bases from J; junction bases left unmatched: 7. Per germline, CDR1 SGHTA and CDR2 FQGNSA. Full variable domain (missing parts from reference TRBV7-2 and TRBJ2-5): GAGVSQSPSNKVTEKGKDVELRCDPISGHTALYWYRQSLGQGLEFLIYFQGNSAPDKSGLPSDRFSAERTGGSVSTLTIQRTQQEDSAVYLCASSFLREVGETQYFGPGTRLLVL.

This chain uses TRBV6-5 with TRBJ2-7; possible D gene TRBD1, 6 bases. CDR3 length: 13 amino acids. V lost 6 bases to trimming and J lost 0 bases, with 9 bases between them. The germline CDR1 and CDR2 sequences are MNHEY and SVGAGI. CDR3 nucleotide sequence: TGTGCCAGCAGAATGGACAGCTCCTACGAGCAGTACTTC. Translated: CASRMDSSYEQYF.

This chain links TRBV4-3 with TRBJ1-2, with D perhaps TRBD1 (5 bases). The CDR3 covers 15 residues. Trimming shortened V by 1 base and J by 4 bases, and 13 bases separated the two germline ends. Germline assignment: CDR1 LGHNA and CDR2 YSLEER. The DNA of the CDR3 is TGCGCCAGCAGCCAAGGGGCAGGGAATACCTATGGCTACACCTTC. This encodes CASSQGAGNTYGYTF.

In this sample, this clone turned up once. The chain is built from TRBV7-2 and TRBJ2-5, with TRBD1 matching over 8 bases. The CDR3 is 14 amino acids. Trimming at V came to 3 bases and at J to 4 bases, leaving 4 bases not matched to a gene. Germline assignment: CDR1 SGHTA and CDR2 FQGNSA. The CDR3 region is CASSLRTGTETQYF. The CDR3, as DNA: TGTGCCAGCAGCTTGAGGACAGGGACAGAGACCCAGTACTTC.

The gene calls are TRBV7-2 and TRBJ1-1; 8 nucleotides agree with TRBD1. The J segment lost 5 bases and the V segment lost 6 bases, leaving 23 bases of the junction unmatched. CDR3 length equals 19 residues. The germline gives CDR1 SGHTA, CDR2 FQGNSA. CDR3 sequence (DNA): TGTGCCAGCAGACGTGGGGGGCACACAGGGGGAAACGTGGGTACTGAAGCTTTCTTT. As protein: CASRRGGHTGGNVGTEAFF.

The sample holds one count of this clone. J is TRBJ2-2 and V is TRBV29-1; possibly TRBD1 for D (5 bases). Germline V gene sequence: CDR1 SQVTM, CDR2 ANQGSEA. The V and J ends lost 7 bases and 6 bases respectively, with 12 bases between them. CDR3 length equals 12 residues. The CDR3 sequence is CSASRAAGELFF. The CDR3 coding sequence is TGCAGCGCCAGCAGGGCCGCCGGGGAGCTGTTTTTT.

The V gene is TRBV6-1, the J gene TRBJ1-5, with TRBD1 as a possible D gene (6 bases). V lost 2 bases, J lost 0 bases, and 20 bases lay in between. The CDR3 is 19 amino acids. Looked up from germline, CDR1 is MNHNS and CDR2 is SASEGT. For the CDR3, the DNA is TGTGCCAGCAGTGAAAGGGGGGGTTTACAGGGTTATAGCAATCAGCCCCAGCATTTT. It is translated as CASSERGGLQGYSNQPQHF.

The chain couples TRBV7-2 to TRBJ1-2; D gene uncertain. The CDR3 totals 14 residues. The V gene lost 2 bases and the J gene lost 0 bases, with 7 bases spanning the gap. Germline V gene data show CDR1 as SGHTA and CDR2 as FQGNSA. CDR3 sequence: CASSLSPANYGYTF. CDR3 nucleotides: TGTGCCAGCAGCTTATCGCCGGCTAACTATGGCTACACCTTC.

This sequence joins TRBV11-2 and TRBJ2-1; 9 bases match TRBD1. CDR1 and CDR2 (germline): SGHAT, FQNNGV. The CDR3 sequence is 19 residues long. V was clipped by 5 bases and J by 12 bases; unmatched bases: 26. This CDR3 reads CASSPGATGGTGADRGQFF. In DNA, the CDR3 is TGTGCCAGCAGCCCGGGCGCGACAGGGGGTACTGGGGCCGACCGTGGGCAGTTCTTC.

The V gene is TRBV21-1, the J gene TRBJ1-5; the table assigns TRBD1, which was not confirmed against the DNA. TRBV21-1 is designated a pseudogene. The CDR3 is made up of 23 amino acids. The CDR3 DNA reads TGTGCCAGCAGCAAACGAAATCTCCTCGGGCAGGGGGACCAACAAATTAGCAATCAGCCCCAGCATTTT. Encoded protein: CASSKRNLLGQGDQQISNQPQHF.

CDR3 amino acids: CASSRPDRGTGEAFF. The CDR3 nucleotides are TGTGCCAGCAGCAGACCTGACAGGGGGACGGGAGAAGCTTTCTTT. The J gene is TRBJ1-1, the V gene TRBV5-4; 9 bases fit TRBD1. Germline CDR1 and CDR2: SGHNT and YYREEE (reference sequence). Losses at the gene ends were 4 bases for V and 8 bases for J; bases not matched to a gene: 12. The length of the CDR3 is 15 residues. Supplemented by reference TRBV5-4 and TRBJ1-1, the full variable domain reads ETGVTQSPTHLIKTRGQQVTLRCSSQSGHNTVSWYQQALGQGPQFIFQYYREEENGRGNFPPRFSGLQFPNYSSELNVNALELDDSALYLCASSRPDRGTGEAFFGQGTRLTVV.

The table lists this clone with a count of one. The chain has TRBV11-3 and TRBJ2-2; D not certain. There are 13 residues in the CDR3. V dropped 4 bases and J dropped 7 bases, with 10 bases sitting between them. Germline V lookup: CDR1 SGHNT, CDR2 YENEEA. This chain's CDR3 is CASSSRLGGELFF. CDR3 coding DNA: TGTGCCAGCAGCTCCCGACTGGGCGGGGAGCTGTTTTTT.